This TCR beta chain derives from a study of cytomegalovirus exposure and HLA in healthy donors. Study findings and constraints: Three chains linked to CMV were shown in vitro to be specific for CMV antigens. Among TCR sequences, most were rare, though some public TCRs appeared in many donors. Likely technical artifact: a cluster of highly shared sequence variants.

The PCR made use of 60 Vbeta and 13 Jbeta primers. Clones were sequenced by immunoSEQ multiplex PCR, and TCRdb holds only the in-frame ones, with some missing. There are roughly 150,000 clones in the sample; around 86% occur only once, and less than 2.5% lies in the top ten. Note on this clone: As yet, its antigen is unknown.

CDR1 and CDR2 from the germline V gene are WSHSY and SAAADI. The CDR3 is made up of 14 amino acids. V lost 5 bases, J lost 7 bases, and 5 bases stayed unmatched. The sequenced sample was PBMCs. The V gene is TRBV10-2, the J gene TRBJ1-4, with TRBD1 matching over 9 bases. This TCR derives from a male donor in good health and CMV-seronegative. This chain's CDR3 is CASSPTGGGEKLFF. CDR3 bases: TGCGCCAGCAGTCCGACAGGGGGTGGTGAAAAACTGTTTTTT.